This T cell receptor (beta chain) was recovered during a study of cytomegalovirus exposure and HLA in healthy donors. Concerning this clone itself: What it recognizes is unknown.

Germline V gene data show CDR1 as GTSNPN and CDR2 as SVGIG (reference sequence). V was pared by 0 bases and J by 3 bases, with 9 bases between. This CDR3 is 14 amino acids long. Overall study findings and caveats: A link between a missense DCLRE1C variant and TCR beta V- and J-gene trimming emerged from a later analysis. According to a later analysis, most TCR beta chains associated with CMV appeared HLA-restricted.

The PCR made use of 60 Vbeta and 13 Jbeta primers. Using immunoSEQ multiplex PCR, the repertoire was profiled, and TCRdb retains in-frame clones only, with some absent. The data contain about 130,000 clones, 75% to 90% of them seen just once; the ten biggest clones take up about 1.5%. This TCR derives from a man aged 35-49 years in good health and CMV-seronegative. Sequenced: PBMCs. The rearrangement links TRBV30 to TRBJ2-1; D may be TRBD1 (5 bases). CDR3 residues: CAWSVGDSYNEQFF. CDR3 DNA sequence: TGTGCCTGGAGTGTCGGCGACAGCTACAATGAGCAGTTCTTC.